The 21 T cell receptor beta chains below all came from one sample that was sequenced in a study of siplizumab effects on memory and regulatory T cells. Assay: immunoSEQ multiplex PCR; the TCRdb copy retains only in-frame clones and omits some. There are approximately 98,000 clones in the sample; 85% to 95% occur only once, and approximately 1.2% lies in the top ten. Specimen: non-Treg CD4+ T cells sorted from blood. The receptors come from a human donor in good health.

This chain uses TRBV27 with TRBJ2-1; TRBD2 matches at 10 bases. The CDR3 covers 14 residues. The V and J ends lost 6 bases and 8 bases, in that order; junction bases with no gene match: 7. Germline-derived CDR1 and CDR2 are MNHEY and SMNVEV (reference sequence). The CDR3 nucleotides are TGTGCCAGCAGGCGAGCGGGAGGGCTTCATGAGCAGTTCTTC. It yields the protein CASRRAGGLHEQFF.

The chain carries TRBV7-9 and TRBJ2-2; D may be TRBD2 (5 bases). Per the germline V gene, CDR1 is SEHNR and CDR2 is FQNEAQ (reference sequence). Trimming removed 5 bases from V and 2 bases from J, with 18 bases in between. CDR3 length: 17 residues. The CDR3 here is CASSLSSGKLNTGELFF. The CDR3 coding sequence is TGTGCCAGCAGCCTCTCTTCCGGGAAGTTAAACACCGGGGAGCTGTTTTTT. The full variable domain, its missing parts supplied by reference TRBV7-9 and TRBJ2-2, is DTGVSQNPRHKITKRGQNVTFRCDPISEHNRLYWYRQTLGQGPEFLTYFQNEAQLEKSRLLSDRFSAERPKGSFSTLEIQRTEQGDSAMYLCASSLSSGKLNTGELFFGEGSRLTVL.

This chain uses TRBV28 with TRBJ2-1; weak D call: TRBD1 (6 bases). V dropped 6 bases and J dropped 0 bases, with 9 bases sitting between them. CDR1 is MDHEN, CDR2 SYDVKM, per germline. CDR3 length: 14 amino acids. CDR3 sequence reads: CASRMDSSYNEQFF. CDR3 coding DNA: TGTGCCAGCAGGATGGACAGCTCCTACAATGAGCAGTTCTTC.

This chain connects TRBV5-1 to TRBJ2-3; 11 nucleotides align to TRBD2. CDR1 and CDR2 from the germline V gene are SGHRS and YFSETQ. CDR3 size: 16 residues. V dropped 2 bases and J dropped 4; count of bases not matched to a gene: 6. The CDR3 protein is CASSLTSGSTPDTQYF. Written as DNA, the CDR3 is TGCGCCAGCAGCTTAACTAGCGGGAGTACCCCAGATACGCAGTATTTT.

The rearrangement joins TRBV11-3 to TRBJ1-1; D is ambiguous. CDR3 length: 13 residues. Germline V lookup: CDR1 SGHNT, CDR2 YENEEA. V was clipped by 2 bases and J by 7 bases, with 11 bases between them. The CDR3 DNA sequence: TGTGCCAGCAGCTTAACCCGAGGACTTGAAGCTTTCTTT. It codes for CASSLTRGLEAFF.

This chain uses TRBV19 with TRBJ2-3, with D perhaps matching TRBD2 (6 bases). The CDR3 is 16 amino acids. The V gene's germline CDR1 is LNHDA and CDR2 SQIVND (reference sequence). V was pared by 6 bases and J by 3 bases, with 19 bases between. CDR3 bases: TGTGCCAGTAGCCTTAGCGGCGCAGGATATACAGATACGCAGTATTTT. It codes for CASSLSGAGYTDTQYF.

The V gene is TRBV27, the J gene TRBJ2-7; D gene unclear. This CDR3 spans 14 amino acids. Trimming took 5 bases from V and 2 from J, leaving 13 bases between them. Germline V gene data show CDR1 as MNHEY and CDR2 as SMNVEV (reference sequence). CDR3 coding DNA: TGTGCCAGCAGTCCCCAGACTCCCACCTACGAGCAGTACTTC. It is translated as CASSPQTPTYEQYF.

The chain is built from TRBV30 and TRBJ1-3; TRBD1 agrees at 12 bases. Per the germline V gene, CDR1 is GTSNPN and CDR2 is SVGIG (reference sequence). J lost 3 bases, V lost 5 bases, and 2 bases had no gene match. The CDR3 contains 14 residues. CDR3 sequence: CAWGTGGNGNTIYF. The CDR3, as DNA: TGTGCCTGGGGGACAGGGGGCAATGGAAACACCATATATTTT.

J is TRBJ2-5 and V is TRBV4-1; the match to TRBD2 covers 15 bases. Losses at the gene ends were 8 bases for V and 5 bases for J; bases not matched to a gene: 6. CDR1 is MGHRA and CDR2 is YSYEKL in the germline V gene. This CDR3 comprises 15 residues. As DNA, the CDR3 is TGCGCCAGCGGACTAGCGGGAGGGTACGGGGAGACCCAGTACTTC. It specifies CASGLAGGYGETQYF.

CDR3 coding DNA: TGTGCCAGTAGCTATCAGGAGTACACTGAAGCTTTCTTT. As protein: CASSYQEYTEAFF. The chain couples TRBV19 to TRBJ1-1; D is uncertain. Germline assignment: CDR1 LNHDA and CDR2 SQIVND (reference sequence). The V gene lost 6 bases and the J gene lost 3 bases, with 11 bases spanning the gap. There are 13 residues in the CDR3.

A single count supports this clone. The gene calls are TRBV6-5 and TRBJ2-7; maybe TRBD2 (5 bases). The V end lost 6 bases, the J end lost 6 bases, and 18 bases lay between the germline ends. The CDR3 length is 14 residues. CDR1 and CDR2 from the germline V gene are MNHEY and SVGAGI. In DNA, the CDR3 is TGTGCCAGCAGACCAGACCGGGGAGTTGTCGAGCAGTACTTC. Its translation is CASRPDRGVVEQYF.

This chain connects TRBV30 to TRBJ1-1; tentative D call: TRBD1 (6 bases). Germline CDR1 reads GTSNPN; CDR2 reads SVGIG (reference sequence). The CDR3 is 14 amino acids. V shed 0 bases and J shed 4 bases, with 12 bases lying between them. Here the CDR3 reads CAWSVRIGGTEAFF. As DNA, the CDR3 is TGTGCCTGGAGTGTACGAATAGGGGGCACTGAAGCTTTCTTT.

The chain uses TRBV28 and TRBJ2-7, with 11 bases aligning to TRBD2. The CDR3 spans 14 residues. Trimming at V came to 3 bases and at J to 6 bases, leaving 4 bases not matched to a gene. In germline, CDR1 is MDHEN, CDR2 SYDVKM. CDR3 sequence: CASSLGLAGGEQYF. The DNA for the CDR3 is TGTGCCAGCAGTTTGGGGCTAGCGGGAGGCGAGCAGTACTTC.

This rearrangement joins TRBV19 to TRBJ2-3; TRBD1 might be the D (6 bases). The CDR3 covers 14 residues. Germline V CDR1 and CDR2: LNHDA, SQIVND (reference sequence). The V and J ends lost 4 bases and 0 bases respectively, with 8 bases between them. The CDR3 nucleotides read TGTGCCAGTAGTAGGACAGCAAGCACAGATACGCAGTATTTT. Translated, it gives CASSRTASTDTQYF.

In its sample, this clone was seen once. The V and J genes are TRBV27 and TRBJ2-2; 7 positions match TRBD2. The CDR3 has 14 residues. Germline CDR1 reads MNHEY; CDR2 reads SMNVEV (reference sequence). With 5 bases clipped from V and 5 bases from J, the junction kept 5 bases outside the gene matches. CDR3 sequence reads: CASSGLDRTGELFF. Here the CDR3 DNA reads TGTGCCAGCAGTGGACTAGACAGAACCGGGGAGCTGTTTTTT.

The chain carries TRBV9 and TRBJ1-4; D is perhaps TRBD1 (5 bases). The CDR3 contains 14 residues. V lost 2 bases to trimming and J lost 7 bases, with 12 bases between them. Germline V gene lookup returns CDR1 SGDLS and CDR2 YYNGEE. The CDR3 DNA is TGTGCCAGCAGCGTTATCGGACACCCTGAAAAACTGTTTTTT. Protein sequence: CASSVIGHPEKLFF.

The CDR3 loop is CASSRQGGDSSYEQYF. The CDR3 DNA sequence: TGTGCCAGCAGCAGGCAGGGGGGGGACAGCTCCTACGAGCAGTACTTC. The chain recombines TRBV7-2 with TRBJ2-7; D tentatively fits TRBD1 or TRBD2 (7 bases each). The CDR3 sequence is 16 residues long. Germline V gives CDR1 SGHTA, CDR2 FQGNSA. Deletions cut 5 bases from V and 0 bases from J, with 17 bases between.

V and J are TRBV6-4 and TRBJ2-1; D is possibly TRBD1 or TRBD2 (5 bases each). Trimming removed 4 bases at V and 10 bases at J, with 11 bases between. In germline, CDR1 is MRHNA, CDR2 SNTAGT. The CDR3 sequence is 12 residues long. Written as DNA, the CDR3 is TGTGCCAGCAGTGGGGACGGGACCGAGCAGTTCTTC. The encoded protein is CASSGDGTEQFF.

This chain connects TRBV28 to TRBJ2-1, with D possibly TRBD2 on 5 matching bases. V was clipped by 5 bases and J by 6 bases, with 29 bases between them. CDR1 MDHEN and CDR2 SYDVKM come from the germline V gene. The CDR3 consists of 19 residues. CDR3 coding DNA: TGTGCCAGCAGTCTCCGTGCGGTTGGCCTAGCTTCAATCTTCAATGAGCAGTTCTTC. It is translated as CASSLRAVGLASIFNEQFF.

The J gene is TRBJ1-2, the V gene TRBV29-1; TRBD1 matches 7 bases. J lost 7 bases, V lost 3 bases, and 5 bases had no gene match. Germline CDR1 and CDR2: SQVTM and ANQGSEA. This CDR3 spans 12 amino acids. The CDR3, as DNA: TGCAGCGTTGATACGACAGGGTCTGGCTACACCTTC. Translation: CSVDTTGSGYTF.

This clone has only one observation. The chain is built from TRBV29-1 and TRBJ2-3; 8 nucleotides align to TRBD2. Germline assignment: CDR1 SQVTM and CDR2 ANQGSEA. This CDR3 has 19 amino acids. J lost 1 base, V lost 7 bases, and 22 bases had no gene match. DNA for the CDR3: TGCAGCGCCCTTCGCGGTAATCGGGGCGGGAGGCGGGGCACAGATACGCAGTATTTT. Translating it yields CSALRGNRGGRRGTDTQYF.